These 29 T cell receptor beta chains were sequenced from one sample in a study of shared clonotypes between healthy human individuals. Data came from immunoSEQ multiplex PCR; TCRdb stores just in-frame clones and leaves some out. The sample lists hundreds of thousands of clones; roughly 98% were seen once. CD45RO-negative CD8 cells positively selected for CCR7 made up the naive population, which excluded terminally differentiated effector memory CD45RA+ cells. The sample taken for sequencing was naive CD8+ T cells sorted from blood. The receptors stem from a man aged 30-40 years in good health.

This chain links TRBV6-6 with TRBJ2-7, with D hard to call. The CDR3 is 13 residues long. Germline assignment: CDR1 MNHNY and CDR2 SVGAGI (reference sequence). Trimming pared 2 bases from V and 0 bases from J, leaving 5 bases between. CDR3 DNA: TGTGCCAGCAGTTACACGGACTCCTACGAGCAGTACTTC. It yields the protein CASSYTDSYEQYF.

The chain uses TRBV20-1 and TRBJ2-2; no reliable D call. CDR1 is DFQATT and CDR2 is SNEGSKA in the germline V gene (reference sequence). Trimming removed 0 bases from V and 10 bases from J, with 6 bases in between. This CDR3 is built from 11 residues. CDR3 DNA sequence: TGCAGTGCTAGAGAAGGTCCGGAGCTGTTTTTT. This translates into CSAREGPELFF.

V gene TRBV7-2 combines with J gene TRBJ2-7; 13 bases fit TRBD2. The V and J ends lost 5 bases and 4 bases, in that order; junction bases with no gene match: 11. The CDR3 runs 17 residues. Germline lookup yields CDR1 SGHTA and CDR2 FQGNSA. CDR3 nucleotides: TGTGCCAGCAGCCCTGGACTAGCGGGAGAGACTATGTACGAGCAGTACTTC. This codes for CASSPGLAGETMYEQYF.

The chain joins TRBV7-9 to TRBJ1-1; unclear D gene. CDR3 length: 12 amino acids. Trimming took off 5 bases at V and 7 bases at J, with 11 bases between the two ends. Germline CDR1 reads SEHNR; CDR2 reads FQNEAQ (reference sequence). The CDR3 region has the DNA TGTGCCAGCAGCATTACTGGTCGTGAAGCTTTCTTT. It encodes CASSITGREAFF. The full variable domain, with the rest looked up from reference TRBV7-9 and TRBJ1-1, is DTGVSQNPRHKITKRGQNVTFRCDPISEHNRLYWYRQTLGQGPEFLTYFQNEAQLEKSRLLSDRFSAERPKGSFSTLEIQRTEQGDSAMYLCASSITGREAFFGQGTRLTVV.

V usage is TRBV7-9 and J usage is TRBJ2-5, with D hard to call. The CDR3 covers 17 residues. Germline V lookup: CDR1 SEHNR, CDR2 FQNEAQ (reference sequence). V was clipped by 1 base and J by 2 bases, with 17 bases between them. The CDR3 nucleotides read TGTGCCAGCAGCTTAGTAGGAGCTCACACCGCACAAGAGACCCAGTACTTC. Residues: CASSLVGAHTAQETQYF.

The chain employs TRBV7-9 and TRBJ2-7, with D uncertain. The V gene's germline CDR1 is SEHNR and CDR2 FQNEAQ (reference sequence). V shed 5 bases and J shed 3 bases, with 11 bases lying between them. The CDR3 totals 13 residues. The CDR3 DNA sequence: TGTGCCAGCAGCCTGAACCCCGACTACGAGCAGTACTTC. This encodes CASSLNPDYEQYF.

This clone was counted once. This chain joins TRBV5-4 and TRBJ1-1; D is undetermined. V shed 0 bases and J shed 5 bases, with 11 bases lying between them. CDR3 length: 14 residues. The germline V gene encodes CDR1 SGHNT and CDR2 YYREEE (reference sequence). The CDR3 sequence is CASSLVSGQTEAFF. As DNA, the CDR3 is TGTGCCAGCAGCTTGGTCTCCGGGCAAACTGAAGCTTTCTTT.

The CDR3 here is CASSWLPQETQYF. For the CDR3, the DNA is TGCGCCAGCAGCTGGCTCCCACAGGAGACCCAGTACTTC. The V and J genes are TRBV5-1 and TRBJ2-5; D call uncertain. The V gene's germline CDR1 is SGHRS and CDR2 YFSETQ. Trimming pared 3 bases from V and 5 bases from J, leaving 11 bases between. This CDR3 spans 13 amino acids.

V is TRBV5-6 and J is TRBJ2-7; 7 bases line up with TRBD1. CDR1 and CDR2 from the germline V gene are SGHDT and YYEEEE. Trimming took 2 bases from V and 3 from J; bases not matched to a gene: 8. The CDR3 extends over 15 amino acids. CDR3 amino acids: CASSLARDSLYEQYF. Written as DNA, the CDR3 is TGTGCCAGCAGCTTAGCCAGGGACAGCCTCTACGAGCAGTACTTC.

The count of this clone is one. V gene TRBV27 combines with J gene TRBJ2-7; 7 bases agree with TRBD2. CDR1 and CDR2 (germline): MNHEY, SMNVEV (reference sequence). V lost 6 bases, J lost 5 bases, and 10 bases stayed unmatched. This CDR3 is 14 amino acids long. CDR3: CASRRAGEINEQYF. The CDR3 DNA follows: TGTGCCAGCAGGCGGGCGGGAGAAATCAACGAGCAGTACTTC.

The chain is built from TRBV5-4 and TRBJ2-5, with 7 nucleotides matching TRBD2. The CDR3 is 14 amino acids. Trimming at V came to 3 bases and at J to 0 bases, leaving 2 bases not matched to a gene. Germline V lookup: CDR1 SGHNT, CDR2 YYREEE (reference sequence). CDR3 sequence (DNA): TGTGCCAGCAGCTCGCGGGAGAACCAAGAGACCCAGTACTTC. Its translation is CASSSRENQETQYF.

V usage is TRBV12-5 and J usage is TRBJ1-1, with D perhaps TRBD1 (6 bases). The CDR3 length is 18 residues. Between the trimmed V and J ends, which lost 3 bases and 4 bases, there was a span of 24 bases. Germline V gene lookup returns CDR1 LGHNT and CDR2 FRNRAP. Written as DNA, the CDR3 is TGTGCTAGTGGTTTTTCTGACGGGGGGCTGGGGGCAGCCACTGAAGCTTTCTTT. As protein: CASGFSDGGLGAATEAFF.

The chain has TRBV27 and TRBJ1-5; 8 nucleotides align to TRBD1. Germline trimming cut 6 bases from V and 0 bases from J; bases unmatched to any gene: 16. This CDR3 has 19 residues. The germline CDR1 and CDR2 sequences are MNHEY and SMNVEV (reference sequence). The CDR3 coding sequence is TGTGCCAGCAGCACACTCGACAGGGGCCGTACCGGTAGCAATCAGCCCCAGCATTTT. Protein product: CASSTLDRGRTGSNQPQHF.

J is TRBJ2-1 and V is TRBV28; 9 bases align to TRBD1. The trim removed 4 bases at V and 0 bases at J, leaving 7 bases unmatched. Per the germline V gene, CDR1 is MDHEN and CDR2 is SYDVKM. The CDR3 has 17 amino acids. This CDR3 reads CASSSPGTGISYNEQFF. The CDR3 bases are TGTGCCAGCAGTTCCCCCGGGACAGGGATCTCCTACAATGAGCAGTTCTTC.

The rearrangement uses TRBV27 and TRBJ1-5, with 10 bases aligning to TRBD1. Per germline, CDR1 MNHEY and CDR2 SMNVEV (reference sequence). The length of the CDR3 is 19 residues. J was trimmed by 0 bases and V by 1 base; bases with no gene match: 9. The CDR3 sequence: CASSLYGTGERYSNQPQHF. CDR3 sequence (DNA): TGTGCCAGCAGTTTATACGGGACAGGGGAACGATATAGCAATCAGCCCCAGCATTTT.

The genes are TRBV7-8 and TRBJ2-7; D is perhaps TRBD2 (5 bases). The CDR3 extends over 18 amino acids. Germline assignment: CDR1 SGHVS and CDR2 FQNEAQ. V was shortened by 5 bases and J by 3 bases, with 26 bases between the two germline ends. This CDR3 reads CASSTSPSGDPPFYEQYF. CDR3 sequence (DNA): TGTGCCAGCAGCACATCACCAAGCGGAGACCCACCCTTCTACGAGCAGTACTTC.

CDR3 residues: CASSRSRGYYEQYF. The CDR3, as DNA: TGTGCCAGCAGTCGCAGCAGGGGTTACTACGAGCAGTACTTC. The chain has TRBV27 and TRBJ2-7, with D maybe TRBD1 (6 bases). Germline assignment: CDR1 MNHEY and CDR2 SMNVEV (reference sequence). The CDR3 has 14 residues. The germline V and J ends were trimmed by 5 bases and 3 bases, with 14 bases remaining between them.

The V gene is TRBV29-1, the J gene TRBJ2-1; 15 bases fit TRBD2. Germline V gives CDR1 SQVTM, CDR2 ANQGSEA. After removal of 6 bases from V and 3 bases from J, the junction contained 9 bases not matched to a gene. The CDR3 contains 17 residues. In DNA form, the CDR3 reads TGCAGCGTCGTGGGACTAGCGGGAGGCTCGGGCTACAATGAGCAGTTCTTC. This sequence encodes CSVVGLAGGSGYNEQFF.

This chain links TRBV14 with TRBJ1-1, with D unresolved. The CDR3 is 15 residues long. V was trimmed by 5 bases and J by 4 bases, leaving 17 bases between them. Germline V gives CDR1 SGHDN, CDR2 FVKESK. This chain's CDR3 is CASSDLLGRTTEAFF. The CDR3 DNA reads TGTGCCAGCAGCGACCTGCTTGGCAGAACCACTGAAGCTTTCTTT.

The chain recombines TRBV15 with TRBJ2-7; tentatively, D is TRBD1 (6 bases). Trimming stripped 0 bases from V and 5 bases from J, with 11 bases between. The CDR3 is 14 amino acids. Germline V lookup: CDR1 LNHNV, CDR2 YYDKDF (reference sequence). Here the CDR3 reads CATSREPGVNEQYF. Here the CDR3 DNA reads TGTGCCACCAGCAGAGAGCCAGGGGTCAACGAGCAGTACTTC.

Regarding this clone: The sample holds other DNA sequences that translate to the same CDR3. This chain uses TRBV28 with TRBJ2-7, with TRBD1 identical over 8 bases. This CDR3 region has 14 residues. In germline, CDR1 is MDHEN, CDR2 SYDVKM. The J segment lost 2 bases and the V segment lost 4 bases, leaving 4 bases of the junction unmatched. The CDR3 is CASSSGTGAYEQYF. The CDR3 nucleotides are TGTGCCAGCAGTTCCGGGACAGGAGCCTACGAGCAGTACTTC.

The CDR3 spells CASSDTGQGAFNEKLFF. The CDR3 DNA reads TGTGCCAGCAGCGACACGGGACAGGGGGCCTTTAATGAAAAACTGTTTTTT. The rearrangement uses TRBV9 and TRBJ1-4, with 12 bases aligning to TRBD1. Germline loops: CDR1 SGDLS, CDR2 YYNGEE. CDR3 length: 17 amino acids. V dropped 3 bases and J dropped 4; count of bases not matched to a gene: 7.

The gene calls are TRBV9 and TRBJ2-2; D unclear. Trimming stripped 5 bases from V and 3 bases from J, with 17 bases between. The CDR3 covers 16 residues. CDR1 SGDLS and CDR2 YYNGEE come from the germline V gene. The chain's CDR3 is CASRDHVGADTGELFF. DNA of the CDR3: TGTGCCAGCAGGGACCACGTGGGTGCCGACACCGGGGAGCTGTTTTTT.

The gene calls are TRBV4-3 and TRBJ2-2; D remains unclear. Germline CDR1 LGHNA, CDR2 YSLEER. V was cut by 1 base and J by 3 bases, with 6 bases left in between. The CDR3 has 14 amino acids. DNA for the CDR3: TGCGCCAGCAGCCAAGGCTTCCACACCGGGGAGCTGTTTTTT. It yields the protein CASSQGFHTGELFF.

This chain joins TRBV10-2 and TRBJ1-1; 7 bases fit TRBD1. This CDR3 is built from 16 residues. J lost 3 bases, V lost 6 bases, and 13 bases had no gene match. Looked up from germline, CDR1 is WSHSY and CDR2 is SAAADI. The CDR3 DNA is TGCGCCAGCAGGGAGACAGGGCTGGGATTTTACACTGAAGCTTTCTTT. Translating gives CASRETGLGFYTEAFF.

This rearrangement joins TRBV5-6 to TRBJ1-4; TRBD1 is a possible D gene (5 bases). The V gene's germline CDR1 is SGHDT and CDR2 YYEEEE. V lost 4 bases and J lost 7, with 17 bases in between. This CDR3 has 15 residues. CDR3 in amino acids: CASSAGGGSGEKLFF. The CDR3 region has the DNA TGTGCCAGCAGCGCTGGGGGAGGGTCAGGTGAAAAACTGTTTTTT.

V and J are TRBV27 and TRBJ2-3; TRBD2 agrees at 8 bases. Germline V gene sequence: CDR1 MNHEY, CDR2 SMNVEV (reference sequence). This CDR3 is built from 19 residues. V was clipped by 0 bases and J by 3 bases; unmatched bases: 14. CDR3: CASSLSNLRREVGTDTQYF. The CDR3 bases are TGTGCCAGCAGTTTATCTAATCTAAGGCGGGAGGTGGGAACAGATACGCAGTATTTT.

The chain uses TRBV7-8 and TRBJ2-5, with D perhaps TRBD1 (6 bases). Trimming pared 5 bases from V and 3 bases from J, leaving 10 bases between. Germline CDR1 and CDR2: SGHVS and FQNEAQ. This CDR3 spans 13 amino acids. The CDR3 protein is CASSLWTEETQYF. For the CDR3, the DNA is TGTGCCAGCAGCCTTTGGACAGAAGAGACCCAGTACTTC.

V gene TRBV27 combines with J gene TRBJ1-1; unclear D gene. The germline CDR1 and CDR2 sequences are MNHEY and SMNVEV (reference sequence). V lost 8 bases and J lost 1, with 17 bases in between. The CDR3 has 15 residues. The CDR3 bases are TGTGCCAGCCGACACCGTAAGGAGGGGAACACTGAAGCTTTCTTT. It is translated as CASRHRKEGNTEAFF.